This TCR beta chain was found in a study of Graves' ophthalmopathy and Graves' hyperthyroidism. Other autoimmune diseases, uncontrolled infections, pregnancy or lactation led to the exclusion of patients. Establishment of the diagnosis relied upon clinical symptoms, serum thyroxine, TRAb, thyroid ultrasound and orbital computed tomography. The study's findings and limits: The blood repertoire also included most expanded thyroid clonotypes above 0.001 frequency. Forecasting of ophthalmopathy progression by the model achieved about 69% sensitivity and 72% to 75% specificity.

Amplification of the TCR beta CDR3 regions used RNA transcripts (as template). The library came from an HTBI-primed first-round RT-PCR and a second-round multiplex PCR. TCRdb itself ran the multiplex PCR reads through MiXCR, one entry per CDR3 protein. The repertoire holds approximately 640,000 distinct CDR3 sequences, with over 40% as singletons. This clonotype was observed a few times. Its cognate antigen is unknown. This TCR came from an adult man with Graves' ophthalmopathy. Specimen: peripheral blood.

The CDR3 here is CATSTLAYTGELFF. CDR3 bases: TGTGCCACCAGTACACTAGCTTACACCGGGGAGCTGTTTTTT. The V call is TRBV24-1, the J call TRBJ2-2; maybe TRBD2 (6 bases). V gave up 6 bases and J gave up 3 bases, with 10 bases separating them. This CDR3 has 14 residues. CDR1 and CDR2 (germline): KGHDR, SFDVKD.